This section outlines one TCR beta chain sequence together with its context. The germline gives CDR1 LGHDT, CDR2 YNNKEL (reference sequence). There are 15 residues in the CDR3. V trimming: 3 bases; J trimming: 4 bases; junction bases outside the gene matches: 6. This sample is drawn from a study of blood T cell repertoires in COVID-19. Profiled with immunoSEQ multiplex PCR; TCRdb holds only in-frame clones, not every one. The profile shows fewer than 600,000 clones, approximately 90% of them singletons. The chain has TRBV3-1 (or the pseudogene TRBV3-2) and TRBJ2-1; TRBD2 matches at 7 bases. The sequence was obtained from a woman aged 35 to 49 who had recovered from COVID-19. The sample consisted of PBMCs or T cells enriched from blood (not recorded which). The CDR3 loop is CASSHTASGYNEQFF. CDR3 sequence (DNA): TGTGCCAGCAGCCATACGGCTAGCGGATACAATGAGCAGTTCTTC.